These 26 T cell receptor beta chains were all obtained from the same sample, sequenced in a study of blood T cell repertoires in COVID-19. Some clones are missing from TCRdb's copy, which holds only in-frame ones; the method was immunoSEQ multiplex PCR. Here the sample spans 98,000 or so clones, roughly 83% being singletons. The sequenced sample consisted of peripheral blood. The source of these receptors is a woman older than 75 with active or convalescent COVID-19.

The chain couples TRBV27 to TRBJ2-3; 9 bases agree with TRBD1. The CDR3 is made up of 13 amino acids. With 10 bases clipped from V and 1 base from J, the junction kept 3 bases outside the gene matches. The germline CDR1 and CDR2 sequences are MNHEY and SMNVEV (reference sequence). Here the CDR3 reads CATRTGGTDTQYF. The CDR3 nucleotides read TGTGCCACCAGGACAGGGGGCACAGATACGCAGTATTTT.

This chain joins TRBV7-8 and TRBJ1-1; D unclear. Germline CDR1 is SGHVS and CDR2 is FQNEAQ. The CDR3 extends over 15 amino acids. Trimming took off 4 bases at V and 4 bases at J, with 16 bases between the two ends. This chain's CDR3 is CASSSGGGRSTEAFF. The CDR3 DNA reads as TGTGCCAGCAGCTCAGGCGGAGGGAGAAGCACTGAAGCTTTCTTT.

The CDR3 DNA reads TGTGCCAGCAGTGACGACAGCCAGGGAAAAGTCCACGAGCAGTACTTC. This encodes CASSDDSQGKVHEQYF. The chain carries TRBV25-1 and TRBJ2-7, with D possibly matching TRBD1 (5 bases). V was pared by 3 bases and J by 5 bases, with 20 bases between. The length of the CDR3 is 16 residues. The germline CDR1 and CDR2 sequences are MGHDK and SYGVNS.

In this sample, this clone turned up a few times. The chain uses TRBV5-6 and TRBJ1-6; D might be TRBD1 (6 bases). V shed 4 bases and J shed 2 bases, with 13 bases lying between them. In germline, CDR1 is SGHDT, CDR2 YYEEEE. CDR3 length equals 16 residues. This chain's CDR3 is CASSGRQAAYNSPLHF. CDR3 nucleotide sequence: TGTGCCAGCAGCGGAAGACAGGCAGCCTATAATTCACCCCTCCACTTT.

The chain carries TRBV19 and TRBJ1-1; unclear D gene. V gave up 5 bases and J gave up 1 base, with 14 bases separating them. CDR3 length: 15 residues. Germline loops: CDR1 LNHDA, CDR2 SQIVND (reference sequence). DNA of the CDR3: TGTGCCAGTAGTCGAATCGGGGTGGAGAACACTGAAGCTTTCTTT. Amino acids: CASSRIGVENTEAFF.

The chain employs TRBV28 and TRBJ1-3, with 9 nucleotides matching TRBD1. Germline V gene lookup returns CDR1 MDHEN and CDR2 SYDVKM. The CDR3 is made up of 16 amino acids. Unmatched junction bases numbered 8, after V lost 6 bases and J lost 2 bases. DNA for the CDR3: TGTGCCAGCAGCCCCACAGGGGGCGGAACTGGAAACACCATATATTTT. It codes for CASSPTGGGTGNTIYF.

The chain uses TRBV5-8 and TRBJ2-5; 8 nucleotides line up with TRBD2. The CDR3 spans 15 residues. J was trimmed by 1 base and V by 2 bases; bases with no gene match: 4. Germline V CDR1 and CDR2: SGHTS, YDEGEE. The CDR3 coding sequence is TGTGCCAGCAGCTTATTAGCGGGGCCCCAAGAGACCCAGTACTTC. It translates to CASSLLAGPQETQYF.

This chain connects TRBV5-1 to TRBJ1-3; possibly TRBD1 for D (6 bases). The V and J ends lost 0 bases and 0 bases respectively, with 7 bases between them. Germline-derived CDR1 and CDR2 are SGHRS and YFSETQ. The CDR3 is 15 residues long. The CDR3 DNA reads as TGCGCCAGCAGCTTGGGGACAGCCTCTGGAAACACCATATATTTT. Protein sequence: CASSLGTASGNTIYF.

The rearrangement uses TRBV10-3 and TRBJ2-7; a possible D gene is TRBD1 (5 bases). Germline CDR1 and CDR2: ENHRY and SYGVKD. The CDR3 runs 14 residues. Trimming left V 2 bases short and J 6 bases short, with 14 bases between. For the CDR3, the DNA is TGTGCCATCAGTGAGAACCCCAGGGCGAGCGAGCAGTACTTC. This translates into CAISENPRASEQYF.

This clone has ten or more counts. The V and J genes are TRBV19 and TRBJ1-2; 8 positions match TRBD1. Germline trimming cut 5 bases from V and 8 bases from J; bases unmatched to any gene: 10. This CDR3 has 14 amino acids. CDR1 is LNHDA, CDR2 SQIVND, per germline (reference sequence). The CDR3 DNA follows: TGTGCCAGTAGTTCAAACCAGGGGGCGAGAGGCTACACCTTC. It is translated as CASSSNQGARGYTF.

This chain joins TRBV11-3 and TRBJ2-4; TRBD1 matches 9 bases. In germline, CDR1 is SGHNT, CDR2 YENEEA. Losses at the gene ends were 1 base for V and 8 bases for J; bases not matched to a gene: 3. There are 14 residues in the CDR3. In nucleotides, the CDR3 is TGTGCCAGCAGCTTAGGGACAGGGGAGGACATTCAGTACTTC. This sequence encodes CASSLGTGEDIQYF.

CDR3 bases: TGTGCCAGCAGCCAAAACAGGGTTGGGGAGCAGTACTTC. Translated: CASSQNRVGEQYF. This sequence joins TRBV4-2 and TRBJ2-7, with TRBD1 as a possible D gene (6 bases). The CDR3 is made up of 13 amino acids. Per the germline V gene, CDR1 is LGHNA and CDR2 is YNFKEQ. Trimming left V 2 bases short and J 7 bases short, with 12 bases between.

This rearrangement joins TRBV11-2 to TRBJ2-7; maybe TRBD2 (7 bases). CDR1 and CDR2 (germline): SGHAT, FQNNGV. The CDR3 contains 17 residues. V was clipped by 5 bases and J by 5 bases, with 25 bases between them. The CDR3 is CASSNPLGAGVVHEQYF. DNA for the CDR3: TGTGCCAGCAGCAACCCTCTGGGGGCGGGGGTGGTGCACGAGCAGTACTTC.

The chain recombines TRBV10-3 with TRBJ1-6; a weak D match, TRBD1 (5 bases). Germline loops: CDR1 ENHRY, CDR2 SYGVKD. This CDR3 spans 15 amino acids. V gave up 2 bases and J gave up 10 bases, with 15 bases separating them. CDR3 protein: CAISEREGLGSPLHF. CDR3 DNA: TGTGCCATCAGTGAGCGGGAGGGGTTAGGGTCACCCCTCCACTTT.

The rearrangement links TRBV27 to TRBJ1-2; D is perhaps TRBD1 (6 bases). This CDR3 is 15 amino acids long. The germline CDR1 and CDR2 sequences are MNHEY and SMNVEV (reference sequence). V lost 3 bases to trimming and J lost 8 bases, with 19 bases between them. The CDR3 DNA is TGTGCCAGCAGTTTTGCCCCCTTTGCAGGGGACGGCTACACCTTC. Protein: CASSFAPFAGDGYTF.

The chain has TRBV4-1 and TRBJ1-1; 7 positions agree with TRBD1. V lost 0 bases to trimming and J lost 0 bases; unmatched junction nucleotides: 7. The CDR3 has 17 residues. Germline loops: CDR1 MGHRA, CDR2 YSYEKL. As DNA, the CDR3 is TGCGCCAGCAGCCAAGATCACGGGACAGACATGAACACTGAAGCTTTCTTT. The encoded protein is CASSQDHGTDMNTEAFF.

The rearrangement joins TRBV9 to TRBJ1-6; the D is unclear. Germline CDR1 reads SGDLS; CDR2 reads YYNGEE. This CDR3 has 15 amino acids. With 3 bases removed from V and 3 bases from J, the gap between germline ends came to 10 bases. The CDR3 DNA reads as TGTGCCAGCAGCGCCCGGGTGGACTATAATTCACCCCTCCACTTT. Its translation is CASSARVDYNSPLHF.

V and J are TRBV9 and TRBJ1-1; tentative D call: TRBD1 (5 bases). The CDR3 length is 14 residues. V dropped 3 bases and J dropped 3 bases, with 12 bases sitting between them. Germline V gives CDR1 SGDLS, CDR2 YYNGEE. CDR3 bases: TGTGCCAGCAGCGGGGGACCGGGGGACACTGAAGCTTTCTTT. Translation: CASSGGPGDTEAFF.

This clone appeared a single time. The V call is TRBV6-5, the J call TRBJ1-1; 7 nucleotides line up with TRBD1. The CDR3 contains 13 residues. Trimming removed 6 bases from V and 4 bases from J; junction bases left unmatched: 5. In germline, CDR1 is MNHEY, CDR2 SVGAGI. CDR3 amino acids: CASSYRGGTEAFF. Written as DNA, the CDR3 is TGTGCCAGCAGCTACAGGGGAGGCACTGAAGCTTTCTTT.

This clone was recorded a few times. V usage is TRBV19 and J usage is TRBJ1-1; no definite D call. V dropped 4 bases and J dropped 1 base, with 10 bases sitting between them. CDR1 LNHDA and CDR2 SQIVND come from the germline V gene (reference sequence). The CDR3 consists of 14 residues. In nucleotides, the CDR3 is TGTGCCAGTAGTAGCGGACTGTCGAACACTGAAGCTTTCTTT. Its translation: CASSSGLSNTEAFF.

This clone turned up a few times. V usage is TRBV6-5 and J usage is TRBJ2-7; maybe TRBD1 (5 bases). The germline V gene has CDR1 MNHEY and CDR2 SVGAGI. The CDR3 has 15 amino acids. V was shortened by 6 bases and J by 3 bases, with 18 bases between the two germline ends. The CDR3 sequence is CASSVFRTTIYEQYF. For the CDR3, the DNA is TGTGCCAGCAGCGTCTTCCGGACAACCATCTACGAGCAGTACTTC.

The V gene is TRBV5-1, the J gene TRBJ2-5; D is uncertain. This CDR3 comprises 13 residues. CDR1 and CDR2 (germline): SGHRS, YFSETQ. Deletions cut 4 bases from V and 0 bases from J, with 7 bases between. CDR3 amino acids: CASSGQYQETQYF. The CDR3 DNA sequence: TGCGCCAGCAGCGGCCAGTACCAAGAGACCCAGTACTTC.

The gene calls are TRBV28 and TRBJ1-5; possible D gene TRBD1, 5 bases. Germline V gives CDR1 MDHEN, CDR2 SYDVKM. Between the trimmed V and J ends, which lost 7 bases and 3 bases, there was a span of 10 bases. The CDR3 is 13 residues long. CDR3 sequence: CASKEGSNQPQHF. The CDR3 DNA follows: TGTGCCAGCAAGGAGGGGTCCAATCAGCCCCAGCATTTT.

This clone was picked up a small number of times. This chain's CDR3 is CASTLPDRLYGYTF. In nucleotides, the CDR3 is TGTGCCAGCACATTACCAGACAGGCTCTATGGCTACACCTTC. The chain links TRBV11-2 to TRBJ1-2, with D perhaps matching TRBD1 (6 bases). The CDR3 covers 14 residues. Per the germline V gene, CDR1 is SGHAT and CDR2 is FQNNGV. Trimming took off 7 bases at V and 4 bases at J, with 16 bases between the two ends.

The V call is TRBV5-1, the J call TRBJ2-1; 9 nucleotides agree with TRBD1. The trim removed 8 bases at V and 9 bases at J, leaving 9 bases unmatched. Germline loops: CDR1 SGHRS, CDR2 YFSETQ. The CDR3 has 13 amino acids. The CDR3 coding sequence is TGCGCCAGTGTCCGGGACAGGGAAGGTGAGCAGTTCTTC. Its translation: CASVRDREGEQFF.

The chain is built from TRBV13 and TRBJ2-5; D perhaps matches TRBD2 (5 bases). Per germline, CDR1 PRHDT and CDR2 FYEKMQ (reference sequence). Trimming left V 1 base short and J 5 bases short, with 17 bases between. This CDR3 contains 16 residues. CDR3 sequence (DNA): TGTGCCAGCAGCTTAGAGAGCGGCTCCAACGGGGAGACCCAGTACTTC. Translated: CASSLESGSNGETQYF.